Given below is one T cell receptor beta chain in context. With random hexamers, 0.5 to 1 ug RNA was reverse transcribed. TCRdb analysed the immunoSEQ multiplex PCR reads with MiXCR anew, one entry per CDR3 protein. Of around 100,000 distinct CDR3 sequences listed, roughly 96% are singletons. The CDR3 totals 10 residues. V gave up 9 bases and J gave up 8 bases, with 7 bases separating them. Sequencing of TCR beta was performed on blood CD8+ and CD4+ T cells. TEMRA cells were FACS-enriched and CD8+ and CD4+ T cells negatively isolated. This entry belongs to a study of CD8 T cells in Susac syndrome. The TCR comes from a human donor with Susac syndrome. The sample comprised CD8+ T cells from PBMCs. The gene calls are TRBV23-1 and TRBJ2-2; no firm D call. TRBV23-1 belongs to the ORF category, with a function that is uncertain. CDR3 in amino acids: CARMAGELFF. CDR3 bases: TGCGCCAGAATGGCGGGGGAGCTGTTTTTT.